This TCR beta chain appears in the sequencing data of a study of OX40 agonist ivuxolimab in advanced cancers. Study in general: Among those treated, three patients had partial responses, one with hepatocellular carcinoma and two with cutaneous melanoma.

Data came from immunoSEQ multiplex PCR; TCRdb stores just in-frame clones and leaves some out. The table includes approximately 57,000 clones, approximately 85% detected once. The germline V gene encodes CDR1 SGHTA and CDR2 FQGTGA. J was trimmed by 4 bases and V by 5 bases; bases with no gene match: 5. The CDR3 covers 15 residues. The receptor was derived from an adult with an advanced solid tumor such as melanoma, head and neck, liver or kidney cancer. The V call is TRBV7-3, the J call TRBJ2-1; 10 bases fit TRBD2. The source material was CD4+ or CD8+ T cells sorted from blood, sampled in a trial of the OX40 agonist ivuxolimab. CDR3 protein: CASSELAGLYNEQFF. CDR3 nucleotides: TGTGCCAGCAGCGAACTAGCGGGGTTATACAATGAGCAGTTCTTC.